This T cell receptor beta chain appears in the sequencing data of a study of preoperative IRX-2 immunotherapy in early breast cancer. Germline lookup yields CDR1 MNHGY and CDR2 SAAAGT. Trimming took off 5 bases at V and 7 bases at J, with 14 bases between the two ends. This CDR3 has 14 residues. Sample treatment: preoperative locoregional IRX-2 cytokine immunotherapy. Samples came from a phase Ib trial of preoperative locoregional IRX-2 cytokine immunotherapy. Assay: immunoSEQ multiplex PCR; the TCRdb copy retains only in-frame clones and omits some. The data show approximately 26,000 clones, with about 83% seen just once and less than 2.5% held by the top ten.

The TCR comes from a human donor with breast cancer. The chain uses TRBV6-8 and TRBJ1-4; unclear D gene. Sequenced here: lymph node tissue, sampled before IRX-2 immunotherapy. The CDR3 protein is CASSDFKGFEKLFF. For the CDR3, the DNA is TGTGCCAGCAGTGACTTCAAGGGTTTTGAAAAACTGTTTTTT.